Here is one T cell receptor beta chain with its context. V was clipped by 5 bases and J by 9 bases, with 17 bases between them. The CDR3 sequence is 13 residues long. Looked up from germline, CDR1 is SQVTM and CDR2 is ANQGSEA. This sample stems from a study of blood T cell repertoires in COVID-19. About the research overall: PBMCs, B-cell-depleted T cells, or T cells were the source of the cDNA or gDNA that made up the material.

Original methodology: Amplified reference gene primers provided the basis for estimating nucleated cell counts. Profiling relied on immunoSEQ multiplex PCR, and the TCRdb table lists in-frame clones only, not all of them. The DNA was the basis for D and trimming; V, J and clone size are from that table. The sample includes fewer than 300,000 clones, roughly 80% seen only once; the top ten take around 5%. Sequenced input: PBMCs or T cells enriched from blood (not recorded which). This TCR was recovered from a man aged 40-50 years who had been exposed to COVID-19. This chain links TRBV29-1 with TRBJ2-1; perhaps TRBD2 as D (5 bases). The CDR3, as DNA: TGCAGCGTTACCGGTTTACGCCGGGGTGAGCAGTTCTTC. As protein: CSVTGLRRGEQFF.